What follows is one T cell receptor (beta chain) and its context. The record originates from a study of technical replicates of blood from a handful of donors. The method was immunoSEQ multiplex PCR; TCRdb's version includes in-frame clones alone and lacks a portion of them. The table shows 70,000 to 80,000 clones, with about 92% occurring only once. This receptor was taken from a human donor in good health. Sample: T cells isolated from PBMCs.

Here the CDR3 reads CARSTRGGASYEQYF. The CDR3 DNA follows: TGTGCCAGATCTACCAGAGGGGGAGCCTCCTACGAGCAGTACTTC. The chain carries TRBV2 and TRBJ2-7; D may be TRBD1 (6 bases). The CDR3 runs 15 residues. The germline V gene has CDR1 SNHLY and CDR2 FYNNEI. Trimming took 9 bases from V and 0 from J, leaving 18 bases between them.